The 5 T cell receptor beta chains given below trace back to one sample, sequenced in a study of T-cell reconstitution after alpha-beta-depleted transplantation in children. Preparation of the TCRbeta library involved a method that used unique molecular identifiers. TCRdb itself ran the PCR reads through MiXCR, one entry per CDR3 protein. The sample consists of around 300,000 distinct CDR3 sequences, around a tenth of them appearing once. The sequencing used peripheral blood, collected 180 days after TCRalphabeta/CD19-depleted stem cell transplant. These receptors all stem from a male patient under 10 years old who had a stem cell transplant for chronic granulomatous disease, so the T cells may come from the graft donor.

This clonotype was counted ten times or more. The chain is built from TRBV5-1 and TRBJ2-7; D gene uncertain. The CDR3 contains 14 residues. Trimming took off 4 bases at V and 0 bases at J, with 11 bases between the two ends. Germline V gene lookup returns CDR1 SGHRS and CDR2 YFSETQ. The CDR3 spells CASSLSIISYEQYF. The CDR3 coding sequence is TGCGCCAGCAGCCTTTCTATTATCTCCTACGAGCAGTACTTC.

A word on this clonotype: This sequence may be a read error, since a much larger clone differs from it by one base. CDR3 nucleotides: TGTGCCAGCAACGCACAGGGGGCCACGAACACTGAAGCTTTCTTT. Protein product: CASNAQGATNTEAFF. The J gene is TRBJ1-1, the V gene TRBV9, with TRBD1 matching 9 bases. This CDR3 contains 15 residues. Germline trimming cut 6 bases from V and 1 base from J; bases unmatched to any gene: 7. Germline V lookup: CDR1 SGDLS, CDR2 YYNGEE.

In regard to this clonotype: No conserved phenylalanine or tryptophan is present at the end of the CDR3, so a read error is the likely explanation. This sequence joins TRBV7-8 and TRBJ2-7; weak D call: TRBD2 (7 bases). Germline V gene lookup returns CDR1 SGHVS and CDR2 FQNEAQ. Trimming removed 2 bases from V and 3 bases from J, with 11 bases in between. This CDR3 is built from 14 residues. For the CDR3, the DNA is TGTGCCAGCAGCTTATCGGGGGGCGGCTACGAGCAGTACATC. Translation: CASSLSGGGYEQYI.

In this sample, this clonotype turned up many times. The chain employs TRBV7-2 and TRBJ2-1, with TRBD2 as a possible D gene (6 bases). Per the germline V gene, CDR1 is SGHTA and CDR2 is FQGNSA. Between the trimmed V and J ends, which lost 5 bases and 3 bases, there was a span of 14 bases. The CDR3 consists of 15 residues. CDR3 coding DNA: TGTGCCAGCAGCACCGCCGGGACTGGCTACAATGAGCAGTTCTTC. Its translation is CASSTAGTGYNEQFF.

This clonotype was observed at least ten times. The genes are TRBV7-8 and TRBJ1-5; 9 nucleotides agree with TRBD1. Trimming cost V 4 bases and J 1 base; bases outside gene matches: 11. Germline V gene lookup returns CDR1 SGHVS and CDR2 FQNEAQ. The CDR3 is made up of 18 amino acids. The CDR3 is CASSSGTGTRGSNQPQHF. The CDR3 DNA sequence: TGTGCCAGCAGCTCCGGGACAGGGACGCGGGGAAGCAATCAGCCCCAGCATTTT.